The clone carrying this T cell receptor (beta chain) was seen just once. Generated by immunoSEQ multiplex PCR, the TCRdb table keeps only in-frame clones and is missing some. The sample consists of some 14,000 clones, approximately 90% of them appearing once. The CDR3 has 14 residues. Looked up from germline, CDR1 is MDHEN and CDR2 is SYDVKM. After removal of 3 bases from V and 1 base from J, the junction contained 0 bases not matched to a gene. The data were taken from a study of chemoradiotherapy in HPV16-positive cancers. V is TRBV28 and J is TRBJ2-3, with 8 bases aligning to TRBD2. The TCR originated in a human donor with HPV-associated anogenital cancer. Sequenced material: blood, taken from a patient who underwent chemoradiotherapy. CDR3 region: CASSLRGGTDTQYF. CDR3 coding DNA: TGTGCCAGCAGTTTGCGGGGGGGCACAGATACGCAGTATTTT.